This T cell receptor beta chain was obtained from a study of OX40 agonist ivuxolimab in advanced cancers. The table came from immunoSEQ multiplex PCR; TCRdb's copy has only in-frame clones and leaves some out. The data show about 30,000 clones, about 80% seen once. The V and J ends lost 2 bases and 4 bases respectively, with 14 bases between them. This CDR3 has 15 residues. CDR1 MDHEN and CDR2 SYDVKM come from the germline V gene. This TCR was sampled from an adult with an advanced solid tumor such as melanoma, head and neck, liver or kidney cancer. V is TRBV28 and J is TRBJ1-2; no firm D call. Sequenced material: CD4+ or CD8+ T cells sorted from blood, taken in a trial of the OX40 agonist ivuxolimab. CDR3 in DNA: TGTGCCAGCAGTTTACAAGGCCTATTTATCTATGGCTACACCTTC. It is translated as CASSLQGLFIYGYTF.